This TCR beta chain appears in the sequencing data of a study of blood T cells in healthy people across ages. Notes on the study in general: As age increased, TCR beta diversity per million T cells fell in a roughly linear fashion.

The CDR3 sequence is 14 residues long. In germline, CDR1 is DFQATT, CDR2 SNEGSKA (reference sequence). V shed 4 bases, J shed 4 bases, and the junction held 8 bases outside the gene matches. Details on this clonotype: Its antigen is currently unknown.

Using a J-beta primer mix together with a sample-barcoded 5' primer, a second PCR was run for about 6 to 11 cycles. Through a template-switch adaptor with 12 random nucleotides, each cDNA molecule received a tag. TCRdb reanalysed the 5' RACE reads using MiXCR and keeps one entry per CDR3 protein. This table has 600,000 to 1,000,000 distinct CDR3 sequences, roughly 60% appearing once. The TCR comes from a man aged 30 to 39 in good health. The rearrangement links TRBV20-1 to TRBJ2-3, with 7 bases aligning to TRBD1. The sequenced material came from blood. CDR3 sequence: CSATSGTVADTQYF. CDR3 DNA: TGCAGTGCTACTTCCGGGACAGTGGCAGATACGCAGTATTTT.